One sample yielded the 22 T cell receptor beta chains listed below, sequenced in a study of CD8 T cells in ankylosing spondylitis. TCRdb fed the 5' RACE reads into MiXCR, producing one record per CDR3 protein. The sample records around 23,000 distinct CDR3 sequences, less than 20% being singletons. Sequencing used blood. Source of these receptors: a male donor with ankylosing spondylitis or in good health (not recorded which).

This clonotype occurred many times. The chain recombines TRBV5-1 with TRBJ1-2; D is perhaps TRBD1 (5 bases). From germline, CDR1 is SGHRS and CDR2 YFSETQ. There are 14 residues in the CDR3. V was trimmed by 0 bases and J by 4 bases, leaving 10 bases between them. CDR3 region: CASSLVSGAYGYTF. For the CDR3, the DNA is TGCGCCAGCAGCTTGGTATCTGGGGCCTATGGCTACACCTTC. Filled out from reference TRBV5-1 and TRBJ1-2, the complete variable domain reads KAGVTQTPRYLIKTRGQQVTLSCSPISGHRSVSWYQQTPGQGLQFLFEYFSETQRNKGNFPGRFSGRQFSNSRSEMNVSTLELGDSALYLCASSLVSGAYGYTFGSGTRLTVV.

This clonotype has a count of ten or more. The V and J genes are TRBV5-1 and TRBJ2-3; no reliable D call. This CDR3 is built from 14 residues. Trimming left V 0 bases short and J 4 bases short, with 9 bases between. Germline-derived CDR1 and CDR2 are SGHRS and YFSETQ. In nucleotides, the CDR3 is TGCGCCAGCAGCTTGGGGCTTTTCCCAGATACGCAGTATTTT. Residues: CASSLGLFPDTQYF.

At least ten counts were recorded for this clonotype. The chain carries TRBV7-3 and TRBJ2-2; 8 bases agree with TRBD2. This CDR3 contains 17 residues. With 5 bases clipped from V and 5 bases from J, the junction kept 13 bases outside the gene matches. The germline gives CDR1 SGHTA, CDR2 FQGTGA. This CDR3 reads CASSPRPSGGRTGELFF. CDR3 DNA sequence: TGTGCCAGCAGCCCCAGGCCCAGCGGGGGCCGTACCGGGGAGCTGTTTTTT.

In this sample, this clonotype turned up a few times. CDR3 residues: CSAGPNEETQYF. The CDR3, as DNA: TGCAGTGCTGGACCCAACGAAGAGACCCAGTACTTC. The chain is built from TRBV20-1 and TRBJ2-5; D gene uncertain. Per germline, CDR1 DFQATT and CDR2 SNEGSKA (reference sequence). Trimming took 5 bases from V and 3 from J, leaving 10 bases between them. The CDR3 is 12 residues long.

This clonotype was counted many times. The CDR3 sequence: CASSEKGTSANEQFF. The CDR3 DNA is TGTGCCAGCAGTGAAAAGGGGACTAGTGCCAATGAGCAGTTCTTC. The chain uses TRBV2 and TRBJ2-1; 8 positions agree with TRBD2. Trimming removed 2 bases from V and 6 bases from J; junction bases left unmatched: 6. The V gene's germline CDR1 is SNHLY and CDR2 FYNNEI. The CDR3 has 15 amino acids. The full variable domain, completed using reference TRBV2 and TRBJ2-1, is EPEVTQTPSHQVTQMGQEVILRCVPISNHLYFYWYRQILGQKVEFLVSFYNNEISEKSEIFDDQFSVERPDGSNFTLKIRSTKLEDSAMYFCASSEKGTSANEQFFGPGTRLTVL.

V is TRBV21-1 and J is TRBJ1-2; the DNA was not compared with TRBD1, the D call given in the table. TRBV21-1 constitutes a pseudogene. The CDR3 length is 14 residues. The chain's CDR3 is CASRKRRQHYGYTF. The CDR3 region has the DNA TGTGCCAGCAGAAAACGGAGACAGCACTATGGCTACACCTTC.

This clonotype has at least ten counts. V gene TRBV27 combines with J gene TRBJ2-1; 9 bases are a match to TRBD2. J lost 7 bases, V lost 3 bases, and 4 bases had no gene match. Germline values: CDR1 MNHEY, CDR2 SMNVEV (reference sequence). This CDR3 spans 14 amino acids. The CDR3 DNA follows: TGTGCCAGCAGTTTGGGCCTAGCGGGGAATGAGCAGTTCTTC. Translated: CASSLGLAGNEQFF.

Ten or more counts support this clonotype. At one of its ends the junction is not consistent with the germline gene, which may arise from a read error. The rearrangement uses TRBV9 and TRBJ1-3; D is uncertain. Germline CDR1 SGDLS, CDR2 YYNGEE. The CDR3 runs 14 residues. The CDR3 DNA sequence: TGTGCCAGCAGCGTCACTGACGCCGGAAACACCACATATTTT. It yields the protein CASSVTDAGNTTYF.

V is TRBV29-1 and J is TRBJ2-6; D possibly uses TRBD1 or TRBD2 (6 bases each). The germline V gene has CDR1 SQVTM and CDR2 ANQGSEA. This CDR3 region has 17 residues. Trimming cost V 5 bases and J 0 bases, with 17 bases left between them. CDR3 DNA sequence: TGCAGCGTTACAGGCGGGACATTTCACTCTGGGGCCAACGTCCTGACTTTC. This gives the protein CSVTGGTFHSGANVLTF.

The V call is TRBV12-3 or TRBV12-4, the J call TRBJ1-1; D gene unclear. The CDR3 is made up of 15 amino acids. V gave up 2 bases and J gave up 1 base, with 11 bases separating them. This CDR3 reads CASSLSGPTNTEAFF. In DNA, the CDR3 is TGTGCCAGCAGTTTAAGTGGGCCGACGAACACTGAAGCTTTCTTT.

This clonotype was observed many times. The V call is TRBV11-1, the J call TRBJ1-1, with TRBD1 matching over 8 bases. This CDR3 is 15 amino acids long. V was pared by 5 bases and J by 5 bases, with 10 bases of the junction left unmatched. Germline-derived CDR1 and CDR2 are SGHAT and FQDESV (reference sequence). The CDR3 DNA sequence: TGTGCCAGCAGCCTCGGACAGGGACGAAAGACTGAAGCTTTCTTT. It translates to CASSLGQGRKTEAFF.

This clonotype was counted at least ten times. The chain combines TRBV5-1 with TRBJ2-1; D possibly corresponds to TRBD2 (5 bases). Per the germline V gene, CDR1 is SGHRS and CDR2 is YFSETQ. The CDR3 loop spans 16 amino acids. Trimming cost V 0 bases and J 7 bases, with 17 bases left between them. Here the CDR3 reads CASSLGAGVDLNEQFF. CDR3 DNA: TGCGCCAGCAGCTTGGGGGCGGGTGTGGACTTGAATGAGCAGTTCTTC.

In this sample, this clonotype turned up many times. V usage is TRBV28 and J usage is TRBJ2-3, with D unresolved. This CDR3 has 13 amino acids. The germline V gene has CDR1 MDHEN and CDR2 SYDVKM. The V end was cut by 3 bases, the J end by 3 bases, with 7 bases between. The CDR3 spells CASSFGVTDTQYF. The CDR3 DNA sequence: TGTGCCAGCAGTTTTGGGGTAACAGATACGCAGTATTTT.

J is TRBJ2-1 and V is TRBV29-1; 8 bases align to TRBD2. Losses at the gene ends were 5 bases for V and 8 bases for J; bases not matched to a gene: 14. The CDR3 spans 15 residues. Germline CDR1 and CDR2: SQVTM and ANQGSEA. In nucleotides, the CDR3 is TGCAGCGTTTACCTAGGTATGGCTAGCGGGCATGAGCAGTTCTTC. It encodes CSVYLGMASGHEQFF.

This clonotype was detected a few times. The V and J genes are TRBV7-6 and TRBJ1-1, with 7 bases that match TRBD1. The CDR3 covers 13 residues. The germline V gene encodes CDR1 SGHVS and CDR2 FNYEAQ. Trimming removed 1 base from V and 6 bases from J; junction bases left unmatched: 2. The CDR3 DNA is TGTGCCAGCAGCTTAGTGACAGGGTCTGAAGCTTTCTTT. Its translation: CASSLVTGSEAFF.

In its sample, this clonotype was seen a few times. The chain joins TRBV4-2 to TRBJ1-1; D possibly corresponds to TRBD1 (5 bases). With 7 bases removed from V and 4 bases from J, the gap between germline ends came to 16 bases. CDR1 and CDR2 from the germline V gene are LGHNA and YNFKEQ. This CDR3 region has 14 residues. The CDR3 DNA reads as TGTGCCAGCAACCTCGGGGGAGAAGGCACTGAAGCTTTCTTT. Amino acids: CASNLGGEGTEAFF.

This clonotype was picked up a small number of times. V and J are TRBV29-1 and TRBJ1-1; D unresolved. The V gene lost 4 bases and the J gene lost 0 bases, with 9 bases spanning the gap. CDR3 size: 13 residues. CDR1 and CDR2 (germline): SQVTM, ANQGSEA. CDR3 DNA sequence: TGCAGCGTTGCCGGCCGAATGAACACTGAAGCTTTCTTT. Protein sequence: CSVAGRMNTEAFF.

This chain connects TRBV27 to TRBJ1-1; D is unresolved. The CDR3 extends over 16 amino acids. The germline V and J ends were trimmed by 3 bases and 1 base, with 15 bases remaining between them. Germline values: CDR1 MNHEY, CDR2 SMNVEV (reference sequence). The CDR3 reads CASSFSFRARNTEAFF. As DNA, the CDR3 is TGTGCCAGCAGTTTTTCGTTTCGGGCCCGGAACACTGAAGCTTTCTTT.

The J gene is TRBJ1-5, the V gene TRBV4-2, with 7 nucleotides matching TRBD1. The V gene's germline CDR1 is LGHNA and CDR2 YNFKEQ. The CDR3 covers 15 residues. The V gene end was trimmed by 1 base and the J gene end by 6 bases; junction bases not matched to a gene: 6. The CDR3 is CASSQARGGSQPQHF. CDR3 sequence (DNA): TGTGCCAGCAGCCAAGCTAGAGGGGGCAGTCAGCCCCAGCATTTT.

V is TRBV6-2 or TRBV6-3 and J is TRBJ1-2; D is unclear. The V gene's germline CDR1 is MNHEY and CDR2 SVGEGT. The CDR3 is 12 residues long. The ends were cut back, 7 bases at V and 2 bases at J, with 8 bases in the middle. This CDR3 is CASIDPNYGYTF. The CDR3 coding sequence is TGTGCCAGCATAGACCCAAACTATGGCTACACCTTC.

This clonotype was found a few times. J is TRBJ2-3 and V is TRBV20-1; no clear D gene. This CDR3 has 12 residues. The V and J ends lost 2 bases and 4 bases respectively, with 7 bases between them. In germline, CDR1 is DFQATT, CDR2 SNEGSKA (reference sequence). The CDR3: CSARSWADTQYF. The CDR3 DNA reads TGCAGTGCTAGATCCTGGGCAGATACGCAGTATTTT.

This chain joins TRBV29-1 and TRBJ2-3, with 13 bases aligning to TRBD2. With 8 bases clipped from V and 1 base from J, the junction kept 3 bases outside the gene matches. In germline, CDR1 is SQVTM, CDR2 ANQGSEA. CDR3 size: 14 residues. The CDR3 protein is CSSGTSGGTDTQYF. CDR3 in DNA: TGCAGCTCCGGGACTAGCGGGGGCACAGATACGCAGTATTTT.